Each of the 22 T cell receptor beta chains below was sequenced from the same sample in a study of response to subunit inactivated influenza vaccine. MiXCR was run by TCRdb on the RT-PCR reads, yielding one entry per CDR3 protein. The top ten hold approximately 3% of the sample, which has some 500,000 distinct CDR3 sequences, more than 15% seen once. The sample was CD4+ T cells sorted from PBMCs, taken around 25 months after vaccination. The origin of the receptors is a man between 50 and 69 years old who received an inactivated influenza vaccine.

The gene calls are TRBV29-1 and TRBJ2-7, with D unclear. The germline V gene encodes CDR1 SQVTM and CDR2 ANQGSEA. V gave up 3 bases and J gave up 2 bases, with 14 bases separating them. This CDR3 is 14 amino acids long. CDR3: CSVEDGLRPYEQYF. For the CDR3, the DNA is TGCAGCGTTGAGGATGGCCTCAGGCCCTACGAGCAGTACTTC.

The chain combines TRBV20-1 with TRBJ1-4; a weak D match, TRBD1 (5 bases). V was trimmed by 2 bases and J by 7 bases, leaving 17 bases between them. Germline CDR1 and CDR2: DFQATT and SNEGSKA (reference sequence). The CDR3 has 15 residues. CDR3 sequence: CSARPPTGEGEKLFF. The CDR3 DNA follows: TGCAGTGCTAGACCCCCCACGGGGGAAGGTGAAAAACTGTTTTTT.

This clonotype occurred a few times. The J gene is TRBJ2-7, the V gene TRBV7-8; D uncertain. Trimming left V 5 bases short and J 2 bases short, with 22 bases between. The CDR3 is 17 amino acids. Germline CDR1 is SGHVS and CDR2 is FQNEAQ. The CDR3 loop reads CASSSLRRRMDAYEQYF. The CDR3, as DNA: TGTGCCAGCAGCAGCCTACGTCGTAGGATGGACGCCTACGAGCAGTACTTC.

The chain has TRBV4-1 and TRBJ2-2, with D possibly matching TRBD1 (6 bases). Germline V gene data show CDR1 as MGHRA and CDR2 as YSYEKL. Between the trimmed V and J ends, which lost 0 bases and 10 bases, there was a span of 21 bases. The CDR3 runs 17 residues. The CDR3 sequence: CASSQEGLSHRVLELFF. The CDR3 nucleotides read TGCGCCAGCAGCCAAGAAGGATTGTCTCACAGGGTCTTGGAGCTGTTTTTT.

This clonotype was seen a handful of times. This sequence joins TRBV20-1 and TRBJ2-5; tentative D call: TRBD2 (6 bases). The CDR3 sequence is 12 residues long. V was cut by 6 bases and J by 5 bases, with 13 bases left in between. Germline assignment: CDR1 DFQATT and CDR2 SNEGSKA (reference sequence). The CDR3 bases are TGCAGTGCGCAGACTAGTGTTGAGACCCAGTACTTC. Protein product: CSAQTSVETQYF.

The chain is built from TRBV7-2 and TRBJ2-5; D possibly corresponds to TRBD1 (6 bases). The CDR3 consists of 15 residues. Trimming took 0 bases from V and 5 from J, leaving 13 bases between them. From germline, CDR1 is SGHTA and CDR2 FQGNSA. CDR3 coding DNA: TGTGCCAGCAGCTTAGCCTTACAGGGCCCGGAGACCCAGTACTTC. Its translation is CASSLALQGPETQYF.

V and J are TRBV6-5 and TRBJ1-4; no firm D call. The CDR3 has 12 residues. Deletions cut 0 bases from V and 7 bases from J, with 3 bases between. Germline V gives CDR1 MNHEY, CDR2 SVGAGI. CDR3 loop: CASSYSGEKLFF. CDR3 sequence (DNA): TGTGCCAGCAGTTACTCGGGTGAAAAACTGTTTTTT.

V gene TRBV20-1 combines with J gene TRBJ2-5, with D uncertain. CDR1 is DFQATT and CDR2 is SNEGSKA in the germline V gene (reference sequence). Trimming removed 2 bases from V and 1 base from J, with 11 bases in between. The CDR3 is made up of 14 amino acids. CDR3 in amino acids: CSARSPASQETQYF. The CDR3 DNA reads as TGCAGTGCTAGATCCCCAGCCAGCCAAGAGACCCAGTACTTC.

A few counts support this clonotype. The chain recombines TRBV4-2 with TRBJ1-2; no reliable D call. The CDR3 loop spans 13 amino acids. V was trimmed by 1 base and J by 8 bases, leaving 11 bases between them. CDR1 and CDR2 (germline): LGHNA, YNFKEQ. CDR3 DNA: TGTGCCAGCAGCCAAGCCGGGGAGGAAGGCTACACCTTC. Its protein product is CASSQAGEEGYTF.

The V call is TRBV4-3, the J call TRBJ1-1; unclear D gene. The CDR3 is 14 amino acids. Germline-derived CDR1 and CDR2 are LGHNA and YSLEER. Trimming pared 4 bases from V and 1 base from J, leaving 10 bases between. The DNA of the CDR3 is TGCGCCAGCAGCCCCAGTCGTCAGAACACTGAAGCTTTCTTT. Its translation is CASSPSRQNTEAFF.

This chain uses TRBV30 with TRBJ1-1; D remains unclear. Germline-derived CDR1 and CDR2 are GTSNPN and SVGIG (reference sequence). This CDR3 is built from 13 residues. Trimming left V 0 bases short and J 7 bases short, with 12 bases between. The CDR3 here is CAWSVRMGIEAFF. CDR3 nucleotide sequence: TGTGCCTGGAGTGTACGCATGGGGATTGAAGCTTTCTTT.

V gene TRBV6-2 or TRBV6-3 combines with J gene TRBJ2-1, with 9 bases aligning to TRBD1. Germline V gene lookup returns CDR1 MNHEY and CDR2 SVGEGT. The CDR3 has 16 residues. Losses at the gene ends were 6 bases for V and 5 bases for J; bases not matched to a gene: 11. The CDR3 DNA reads TGTGCCAGCAGATACCGGGACAGGGTTTTGGACAATGAGCAGTTCTTC. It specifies CASRYRDRVLDNEQFF.

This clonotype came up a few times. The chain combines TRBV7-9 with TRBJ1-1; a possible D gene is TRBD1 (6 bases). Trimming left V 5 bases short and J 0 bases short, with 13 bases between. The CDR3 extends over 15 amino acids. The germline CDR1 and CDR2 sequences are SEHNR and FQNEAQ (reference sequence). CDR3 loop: CASSHPGGVNTEAFF. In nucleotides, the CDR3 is TGTGCCAGCAGCCACCCCGGGGGCGTGAACACTGAAGCTTTCTTT.

The CDR3 region is CSARDPSDINQPQHF. As DNA, the CDR3 is TGCAGTGCTAGAGACCCCTCGGATATCAATCAGCCCCAGCATTTT. The rearrangement joins TRBV20-1 to TRBJ1-5; no firm D call. The length of the CDR3 is 15 residues. V was pared by 0 bases and J by 3 bases, with 12 bases between. In germline, CDR1 is DFQATT, CDR2 SNEGSKA (reference sequence).

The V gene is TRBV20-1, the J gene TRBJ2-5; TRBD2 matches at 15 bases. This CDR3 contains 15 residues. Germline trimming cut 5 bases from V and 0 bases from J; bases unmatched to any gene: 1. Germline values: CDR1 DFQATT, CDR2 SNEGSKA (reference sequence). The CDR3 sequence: CSAGTSGGYQETQYF. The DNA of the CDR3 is TGCAGTGCTGGGACTAGCGGGGGGTACCAAGAGACCCAGTACTTC.

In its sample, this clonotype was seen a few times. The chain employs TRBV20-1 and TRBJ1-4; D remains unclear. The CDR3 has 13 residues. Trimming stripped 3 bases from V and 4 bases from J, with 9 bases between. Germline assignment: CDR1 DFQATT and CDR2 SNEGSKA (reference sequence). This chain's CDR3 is CSARTAINEKLFF. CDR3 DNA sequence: TGCAGTGCTAGGACGGCGATTAATGAAAAACTGTTTTTT.

CDR3 sequence reads: CASSTTGVETQYF. CDR3 nucleotide sequence: TGTGCCAGCAGCACCACAGGGGTGGAGACCCAGTACTTC. The rearrangement joins TRBV12-3 or TRBV12-4 to TRBJ2-5, with TRBD1 matching 7 bases. With V trimmed by 6 bases and J by 5 bases, 6 bases remained unmatched. CDR3 length: 13 amino acids.

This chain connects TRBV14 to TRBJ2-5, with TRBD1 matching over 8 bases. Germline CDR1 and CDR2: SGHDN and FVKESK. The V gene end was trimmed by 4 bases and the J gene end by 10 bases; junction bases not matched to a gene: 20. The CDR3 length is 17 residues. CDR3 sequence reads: CASSLLGTGPFPGDQYF. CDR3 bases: TGTGCCAGCAGCCTTCTCGGGACAGGCCCCTTCCCGGGGGACCAGTACTTC. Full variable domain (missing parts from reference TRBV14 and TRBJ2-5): EAGVTQFPSHSVIEKGQTVTLRCDPISGHDNLYWYRRVMGKEIKFLLHFVKESKQDESGMPNNRFLAERTGGTYSTLKVQPAELEDSGVYFCASSLLGTGPFPGDQYFGPGTRLLVL.

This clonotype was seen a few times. DNA for the CDR3: TGCAGTGCCCCCGGACTAGCGGGCGTCTCCTACAATGAGCAGTTCTTC. Its translation: CSAPGLAGVSYNEQFF. The V call is TRBV20-1, the J call TRBJ2-1; TRBD2 aligns across 11 bases. The CDR3 has 16 residues. Germline CDR1 is DFQATT and CDR2 is SNEGSKA (reference sequence). J was trimmed by 0 bases and V by 6 bases; bases with no gene match: 7.

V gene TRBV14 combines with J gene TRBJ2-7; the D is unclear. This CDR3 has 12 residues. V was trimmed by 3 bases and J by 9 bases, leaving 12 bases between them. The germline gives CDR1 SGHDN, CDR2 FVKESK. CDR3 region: CASSHGRTVQYF. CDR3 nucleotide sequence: TGTGCCAGCAGCCATGGACGAACCGTGCAGTACTTC.

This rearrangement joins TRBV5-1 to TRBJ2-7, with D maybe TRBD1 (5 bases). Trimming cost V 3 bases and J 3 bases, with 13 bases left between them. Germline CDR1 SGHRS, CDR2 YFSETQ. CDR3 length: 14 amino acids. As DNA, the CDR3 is TGCGCCAGCAGCTGGGGCAGTAATAACTACGAGCAGTACTTC. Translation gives CASSWGSNNYEQYF.

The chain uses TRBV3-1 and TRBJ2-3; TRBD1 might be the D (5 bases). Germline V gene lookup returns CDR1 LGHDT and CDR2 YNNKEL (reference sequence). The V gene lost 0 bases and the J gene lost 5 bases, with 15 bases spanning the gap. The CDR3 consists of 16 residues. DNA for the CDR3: TGTGCCAGCAGCCAAGACGTAAGGGGCTGGGGAGATACGCAGTATTTT. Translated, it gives CASSQDVRGWGDTQYF.